This TCR beta chain was retrieved from a study of spatial heterogeneity in lung cancer. Study-wide background: The donor population consisted of just over 70 patients with untreated, early-stage non-small cell lung cancer. Study-level results: More often at tumor resection than at routine follow-up, ubiquitous expanded tumor TCRs were detected in the blood.

MiXCR, applied by TCRdb to the 5' RACE reads, yields one record per CDR3 protein. The table includes approximately 50,000 distinct CDR3 sequences, more than 6.5% detected once. The time point denotes: blood at routine non-recurrence follow-up after resection. No cells were sorted before sequencing. The whole RNA sequenced was extracted from tumor, nontumor lung or frozen PBMC. CDR3 length equals 14 residues. With V trimmed by 4 bases and J by 10 bases, 12 bases remained unmatched. Germline V gene lookup returns CDR1 SGHRS and CDR2 YFSETQ. This clonotype was found many times. The antigen is unknown. The clonotype comes from a female donor with early-stage non-small cell lung cancer. V usage is TRBV5-1 and J usage is TRBJ2-3; 7 bases map to TRBD2. The specimen was PBMCs, collected at follow-up. DNA for the CDR3: TGCGCCAGCAGCCCACCTCTGGCGGGGGAGGCGCAGTATTTT. Translation gives CASSPPLAGEAQYF.